The source of this T cell receptor (beta chain) is a study of blood T cell repertoires in COVID-19. Study context: Whether acute or convalescent, the COVID-19 samples came from the United States, Italy and Spain. The analysed material was cDNA or gDNA that came from T cells, B-cell-depleted T cells, or PBMCs.

How the authors handled the data: Reference gene primer amplification yielded estimated nucleated cell counts. TCRdb's table, derived via immunoSEQ multiplex PCR, lists solely in-frame clones and lacks some. The V and J calls and clone size come from that table; D and trimming were worked out from the DNA. The table shows around 230,000 clones, with about 90% occurring only once. There are 17 residues in the CDR3. Between the trimmed V and J ends, which lost 1 base and 0 bases, there was a span of 14 bases. CDR1 and CDR2 (germline): KGHSH, LQKENI. This receptor was obtained from a man aged 55 to 70 who had recovered from COVID-19. The sample was peripheral blood. The V call is TRBV18, the J call TRBJ2-3; weak D call: TRBD1 (6 bases). CDR3 DNA sequence: TGTGCCAGCTCACCACGAATAGGGGGAGAAAGCACAGATACGCAGTATTTT. Protein product: CASSPRIGGESTDTQYF.